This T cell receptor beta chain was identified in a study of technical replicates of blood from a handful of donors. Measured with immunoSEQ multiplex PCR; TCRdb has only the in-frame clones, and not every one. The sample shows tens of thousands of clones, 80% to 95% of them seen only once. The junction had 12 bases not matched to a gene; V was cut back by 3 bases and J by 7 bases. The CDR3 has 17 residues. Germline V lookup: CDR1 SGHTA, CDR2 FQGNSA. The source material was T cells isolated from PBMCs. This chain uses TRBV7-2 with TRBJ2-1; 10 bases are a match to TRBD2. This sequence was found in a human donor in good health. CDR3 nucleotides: TGTGCCAGCAGCTTGACGTCTATAGCGGGAGGTTTAAATGAGCAGTTCTTC. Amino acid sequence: CASSLTSIAGGLNEQFF. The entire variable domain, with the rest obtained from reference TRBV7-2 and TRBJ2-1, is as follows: GAGVSQSPSNKVTEKGKDVELRCDPISGHTALYWYRQSLGQGLEFLIYFQGNSAPDKSGLPSDRFSAERTGGSVSTLTIQRTQQEDSAVYLCASSLTSIAGGLNEQFFGPGTRLTVL.